A selection of T cell receptor beta chains follows, all from one sample in a study of T cells expressing NK-cell markers. TCRdb re-called the 5' RACE reads; every CDR3 protein appears as one record, without DNA. Its table records some 150,000 distinct CDR3 sequences. The sample was blood T cells: a sorted CD56 or NKG2C T cell subset, CD4+ or CD8+ T cells, or bulk PBMC T cells (not recorded which). These receptors were obtained from a man in his late teens or twenties in good health. Each CDR3 is given with its conserved first and last residue. Fields, in order: J gene, V gene, CDR3 protein.

>TRBJ1-1|TRBV10-1
CASSNREGTEAFF
>TRBJ2-3|TRBV7-9
CASSSLAEERTDTQYF
>TRBJ1-4|TRBV21-1
CASSNPFPKLGQLATNEKLFF
>TRBJ2-3|TRBV12-3/TRBV12-4
CASSPPLLPLGTDTQYF
>TRBJ2-3|TRBV7-8
CASSLGSGSSTDTQYF
>TRBJ2-2|TRBV4-1
CASSQEKGTGARTGELFF
>TRBJ2-7|TRBV7-6
CASSFSGQGAPHEQYF
>TRBJ2-2|TRBV25-1
CASSDWSQGAVGELFF
>TRBJ2-2|TRBV27
CASSLVPSLGGELFF
>TRBJ2-1|TRBV25-1
CASSVAGTGTVF
>TRBJ1-5|TRBV12-3/TRBV12-4
CASSLGSDQPQHF
>TRBJ2-3|TRBV29-1
CSVELRSRREDTQYF
>TRBJ2-1|TRBV7-3
CASSLITSGEQFF